This T cell receptor (beta chain) stems from a study of CXCR3-negative and CXCR3-positive naive CD8 T cells. Points from the study as a whole: High diversity, comparable across both naive subsets, contrasted with much lower diversity in memory CD8+ cells.

Of note for this clonotype: The antigen remains unidentified.

5' RACE that incorporated UMI labels was used to prepare the TRB cDNA libraries. Reprocessing the 5' RACE reads, TCRdb reports a single entry for every CDR3 protein and omits DNA. The table for this sample gives about 130,000 distinct CDR3 sequences. The TCR sequence derives from a human donor in good health. Some clones in this sample may be carry-over from other donors' samples. The sample taken for sequencing was naive CXCR3- CD8+ T cells from blood. Subset reported: CD45RO-CCR7+CD27+CD95- naive CD8+ T cells lacking CXCR3 (TNR3-).

CDR3: CASSVRGQLNTEAFF. The chain is built from TRBV5-5 and TRBJ1-1; the TCRdb D gene call, TRBD1, has no DNA to confirm it. The CDR3 has 15 amino acids. Germline V gene lookup returns CDR1 SGHKS and CDR2 YYEKEE (reference sequence).